These 32 T cell receptor beta chains originate from one sample sequenced in a study of CD8+ T cells in alopecia areata. In each case, RNA was isolated and then reverse transcribed into cDNA as the sequencing template. Sequencing used immunoSEQ multiplex PCR; TCRdb keeps in-frame clones, though not all of them. The data hold more than 200,000 clones, with around 67% observed a single time. This material consisted of CD4+ T cells sorted from blood, taken at week 0. The receptors originated from a human donor with alopecia areata.

This chain uses TRBV29-1 with TRBJ2-7; 9 bases match TRBD1. Germline V gene data show CDR1 as SQVTM and CDR2 as ANQGSEA. The CDR3 contains 13 residues. The V segment lost 7 bases and the J segment 4 bases; nucleotides outside the gene matches: 8. The CDR3 sequence is CSASGQGIYEQYF. The CDR3 coding sequence is TGCAGCGCCTCCGGACAGGGGATTTACGAGCAGTACTTC.

This clone was found a few times. CDR3 bases: TGCAGCGTGCCTCCGGGACAGGGGTTCAATGAGCAGTTCTTC. It specifies CSVPPGQGFNEQFF. V usage is TRBV29-1 and J usage is TRBJ2-1, with 10 bases lining up with TRBD1. With 6 bases clipped from V and 6 bases from J, the junction kept 8 bases outside the gene matches. CDR1 is SQVTM, CDR2 ANQGSEA, per germline. The CDR3 has 14 residues.

The J gene is TRBJ1-6, the V gene TRBV10-3, with 8 bases that match TRBD1. With 8 bases clipped from V and 7 bases from J, the junction kept 10 bases outside the gene matches. The CDR3 has 15 residues. The germline V gene encodes CDR1 ENHRY and CDR2 SYGVKD. CDR3 coding DNA: TGTGCCATCTGTCAGGGGGCCGGGGGAAATTCACCCCTCCACTTT. It yields the protein CAICQGAGGNSPLHF.

The gene calls are TRBV7-2 and TRBJ1-5, with D unclear. The CDR3 runs to 12 residues. The V and J ends lost 8 bases and 0 bases respectively, with 5 bases between them. Germline V CDR1 and CDR2: SGHTA, FQGNSA. CDR3 nucleotide sequence: TGTGCCAGCGCTGATAGCAATCAGCCCCAGCATTTT. Protein: CASADSNQPQHF.

The chain is built from TRBV29-1 and TRBJ1-2; weak D call: TRBD1 (6 bases). This CDR3 region has 11 residues. The germline V and J ends were trimmed by 5 bases and 6 bases, with 10 bases remaining between them. CDR1 is SQVTM and CDR2 is ANQGSEA in the germline V gene. The CDR3 coding sequence is TGCAGCGTTTGGGCAGGGGATGGCTACACCTTC. This translates into CSVWAGDGYTF.

This clone was seen only a few times. The genes are TRBV29-1 and TRBJ2-7; 7 positions agree with TRBD1. The CDR3 sequence is 12 residues long. Germline V gene sequence: CDR1 SQVTM, CDR2 ANQGSEA. Losses at the gene ends were 4 bases for V and 3 bases for J; bases not matched to a gene: 3. The CDR3 DNA reads as TGCAGCGTTGGGGACAGCCTCTACGAGCAGTACTTC. Residues: CSVGDSLYEQYF.

V gene TRBV15 combines with J gene TRBJ2-5, with TRBD1 matching 8 bases. V lost 6 bases, J lost 2 bases, and 2 bases stayed unmatched. Germline loops: CDR1 LNHNV, CDR2 YYDKDF (reference sequence). CDR3 length equals 13 residues. In nucleotides, the CDR3 is TGTGCCACCAGGAGACAGGGGCAAGAGACCCAGTACTTC. This translates into CATRRQGQETQYF. The variable domain in full, completed from reference TRBV15 and TRBJ2-5, reads DAMVIQNPRYQVTQFGKPVTLSCSQTLNHNVMYWYQQKSSQAPKLLFHYYDKDFNNEADTPDNFQSRRPNTSFCFLDIRSPGLGDTAMYLCATRRQGQETQYFGPGTRLLVL.

This rearrangement joins TRBV20-1 to TRBJ1-4; 7 nucleotides match TRBD1. V lost 3 bases and J lost 10; bases outside the gene matches: 2. CDR1 DFQATT and CDR2 SNEGSKA come from the germline V gene (reference sequence). The CDR3 spans 11 residues. The CDR3 region has the DNA TGCAGTGCTAGCAGGGGGGGAAAACTGTTTTTT. It translates to CSASRGGKLFF.

This clone was counted only a few times. This sequence joins TRBV7-2 and TRBJ1-5; the match to TRBD1 covers 7 bases. The CDR3 is 16 amino acids. CDR1 and CDR2 from the germline V gene are SGHTA and FQGNSA. The V and J ends lost 1 base and 7 bases, in that order; junction bases with no gene match: 10. Written as DNA, the CDR3 is TGTGCCAGCAGCTTAGGGGCAGGGGGGACTGGACAGCCCCAGCATTTT. Protein sequence: CASSLGAGGTGQPQHF. The full variable domain, completed using reference TRBV7-2 and TRBJ1-5, is GAGVSQSPSNKVTEKGKDVELRCDPISGHTALYWYRQSLGQGLEFLIYFQGNSAPDKSGLPSDRFSAERTGGSVSTLTIQRTQQEDSAVYLCASSLGAGGTGQPQHFGDGTRLSIL.

The sample holds one count of this clone. The chain carries TRBV30 and TRBJ1-2, with D unresolved. V dropped 0 bases and J dropped 6 bases, with 14 bases sitting between them. Per germline, CDR1 GTSNPN and CDR2 SVGIG (reference sequence). This CDR3 is built from 14 residues. This CDR3 is CAWSVPGRGNGYTF. CDR3 nucleotides: TGTGCCTGGAGTGTACCAGGCCGAGGGAATGGCTACACCTTC.

This chain uses TRBV29-1 with TRBJ2-6; tentative D call: TRBD1 (6 bases). The CDR3 covers 14 residues. The V gene's germline CDR1 is SQVTM and CDR2 ANQGSEA. V lost 5 bases to trimming and J lost 4 bases, with 12 bases between them. The CDR3 DNA is TGCAGCGTTTCACAGGGAAGCGGGGCCAACGTCCTGACTTTC. Amino acids: CSVSQGSGANVLTF.

This clone has a handful of counts. The V call is TRBV4-3, the J call TRBJ2-1; either TRBD1 or TRBD2 may fit D (5 bases each). Germline CDR1 LGHNA, CDR2 YSLEER. The CDR3 is made up of 15 amino acids. V lost 1 base and J lost 0, with 7 bases in between. The CDR3: CASSQVGVSYNEQFF. The DNA for the CDR3 is TGCGCCAGCAGCCAAGTGGGGGTCTCCTACAATGAGCAGTTCTTC.

The J gene is TRBJ1-1, the V gene TRBV5-1; D is uncertain. The CDR3 is 14 amino acids. V lost 2 bases, J lost 1 base, and 9 bases lay in between. Germline assignment: CDR1 SGHRS and CDR2 YFSETQ. In DNA form, the CDR3 reads TGCGCCAGCAGCTTAACGGCCCAGAACACTGAAGCTTTCTTT. Translation: CASSLTAQNTEAFF. Filled out from reference TRBV5-1 and TRBJ1-1, the complete variable domain reads KAGVTQTPRYLIKTRGQQVTLSCSPISGHRSVSWYQQTPGQGLQFLFEYFSETQRNKGNFPGRFSGRQFSNSRSEMNVSTLELGDSALYLCASSLTAQNTEAFFGQGTRLTVV.

The V gene is TRBV5-1, the J gene TRBJ1-1, with D tentatively TRBD1 (5 bases). V shed 0 bases and J shed 7 bases, with 13 bases lying between them. This CDR3 is 14 amino acids long. Germline CDR1 reads SGHRS; CDR2 reads YFSETQ. The CDR3 sequence: CASSLEPPTVEAFF. CDR3 DNA: TGCGCCAGCAGCTTGGAACCTCCGACAGTTGAAGCTTTCTTT.

V gene TRBV7-2 combines with J gene TRBJ2-5, with D possibly TRBD2 on 5 matching bases. This CDR3 contains 14 residues. Germline V gene data show CDR1 as SGHTA and CDR2 as FQGNSA. Trimming shortened V by 7 bases and J by 7 bases, and 19 bases separated the two germline ends. Here the CDR3 reads CASNQDPGYRTQYF. DNA of the CDR3: TGTGCCAGCAACCAGGACCCGGGGTACAGGACCCAGTACTTC. The whole variable domain, filled in from reference TRBV7-2 and TRBJ2-5, reads GAGVSQSPSNKVTEKGKDVELRCDPISGHTALYWYRQSLGQGLEFLIYFQGNSAPDKSGLPSDRFSAERTGGSVSTLTIQRTQQEDSAVYLCASNQDPGYRTQYFGPGTRLLVL.

This clone came up a few times. This chain joins TRBV13 and TRBJ2-5; D not certain. The V end was cut by 6 bases, the J end by 1 base, with 18 bases between. This CDR3 is built from 16 residues. Germline-derived CDR1 and CDR2 are PRHDT and FYEKMQ (reference sequence). The CDR3 sequence is CASRHTNARAQETQYF. The CDR3 DNA follows: TGTGCCAGCAGACACACGAACGCCCGGGCCCAAGAGACCCAGTACTTC.

This clone was detected once. This sequence joins TRBV11-2 and TRBJ2-4; 10 bases fit TRBD2. CDR3 length: 14 amino acids. Looked up from germline, CDR1 is SGHAT and CDR2 is FQNNGV. J lost 5 bases, V lost 4 bases, and 2 bases had no gene match. The CDR3 DNA is TGTGCCAGCAGCTACCTAGCGGGGGAAAACATTCAGTACTTC. Amino acid sequence: CASSYLAGENIQYF.

The rearrangement joins TRBV5-4 to TRBJ1-1; D is possibly TRBD1 (6 bases). Per germline, CDR1 SGHNT and CDR2 YYREEE (reference sequence). V was trimmed by 3 bases and J by 1 base, leaving 13 bases between them. The CDR3 extends over 15 amino acids. This CDR3 reads CASSSGKTGNTEAFF. The CDR3 DNA reads as TGTGCCAGCAGCTCGGGTAAGACAGGGAACACTGAAGCTTTCTTT. The full variable domain, rest sourced from reference TRBV5-4 and TRBJ1-1, is ETGVTQSPTHLIKTRGQQVTLRCSSQSGHNTVSWYQQALGQGPQFIFQYYREEENGRGNFPPRFSGLQFPNYSSELNVNALELDDSALYLCASSSGKTGNTEAFFGQGTRLTVV.

V and J are TRBV23-1 and TRBJ1-5; 8 bases align to TRBD1. TRBV23-1 is an ORF, with its function uncertain. V trimming: 0 bases; J trimming: 5 bases; junction bases outside the gene matches: 9. The CDR3 is made up of 17 amino acids. CDR3 sequence (DNA): TGCGCCAGCAGTCAATCTCAGGACAGGGAATCGTATCAGCCCCAGCATTTT. Its translation: CASSQSQDRESYQPQHF.

This clone came up a few times. The rearrangement links TRBV4-1 to TRBJ1-6, with D tentatively TRBD1 (5 bases). This CDR3 has 13 residues. Germline lookup yields CDR1 MGHRA and CDR2 YSYEKL. V was pared by 4 bases and J by 7 bases, with 8 bases between. The chain's CDR3 is CASSPRTNSPLHF. The CDR3 DNA reads TGCGCCAGCAGCCCCCGGACAAATTCACCCCTCCACTTT.

The chain combines TRBV30 with TRBJ1-2, with unresolved D. Trimming pared 4 bases from V and 2 bases from J, leaving 2 bases between. The germline V gene encodes CDR1 GTSNPN and CDR2 SVGIG (reference sequence). The CDR3 is 10 residues long. This CDR3 reads CAWNNYGYTF. In DNA, the CDR3 is TGTGCCTGGAACAACTATGGCTACACCTTC.

V and J are TRBV4-2 and TRBJ1-4; the match to TRBD1 covers 7 bases. V shed 2 bases and J 0 bases; nucleotides not matched to a gene: 6. The CDR3 runs 17 residues. Germline CDR1 is LGHNA and CDR2 is YNFKEQ. CDR3 DNA sequence: TGTGCCAGCAGCCAAAACGCTGGGACAGCAACTAATGAAAAACTGTTTTTT. This sequence encodes CASSQNAGTATNEKLFF.

This sequence joins TRBV30 and TRBJ1-3; no firm D call. This CDR3 is 14 amino acids long. Trimming cost V 3 bases and J 1 base, with 10 bases left between them. From germline, CDR1 is GTSNPN and CDR2 SVGIG (reference sequence). CDR3 loop: CAWSPRGSGNTIYF. CDR3 DNA sequence: TGTGCCTGGAGCCCCCGGGGTTCTGGAAACACCATATATTTT.

The chain links TRBV18 to TRBJ1-5; D is undetermined. Trimming left V 3 bases short and J 0 bases short, with 6 bases between. Germline lookup yields CDR1 KGHSH and CDR2 LQKENI. The CDR3 contains 14 residues. CDR3 residues: CASSPRSSNQPQHF. For the CDR3, the DNA is TGTGCCAGCTCACCCCGCAGTAGCAATCAGCCCCAGCATTTT.

This rearrangement joins TRBV9 to TRBJ2-3; tentative D call: TRBD1 (7 bases). This CDR3 is 13 amino acids long. V was shortened by 4 bases and J by 6 bases, with 12 bases between the two germline ends. Germline CDR1 and CDR2: SGDLS and YYNGEE. The CDR3 protein is CASSLEGADTQYF. CDR3 nucleotides: TGTGCCAGCAGCCTGGAGGGGGCTGATACGCAGTATTTT.

The V gene is TRBV30, the J gene TRBJ1-5; 10 bases are a match to TRBD1. Trimming took 0 bases from V and 6 from J; bases not matched to a gene: 2. The CDR3 covers 14 residues. Germline values: CDR1 GTSNPN, CDR2 SVGIG (reference sequence). CDR3 sequence reads: CAWSVTGGGQPQHF. The DNA of the CDR3 is TGTGCCTGGAGTGTGACAGGGGGCGGTCAGCCCCAGCATTTT.

The chain recombines TRBV28 with TRBJ1-2, with D possibly matching TRBD1 (6 bases). The germline gives CDR1 MDHEN, CDR2 SYDVKM. The CDR3 extends over 13 amino acids. Between the trimmed V and J ends, which lost 6 bases and 5 bases, there was a span of 13 bases. The chain's CDR3 is CASSPDRVYGYTF. CDR3 coding DNA: TGTGCCAGCAGCCCGGACAGAGTATATGGCTACACCTTC.

This clone turned up a few times. Sequence at one end of the junction differs from germline and may be a read error. The chain uses TRBV7-7 and TRBJ2-2; perhaps TRBD2 as D (6 bases). This CDR3 is built from 14 residues. Germline values: CDR1 SSHAT, CDR2 FNYEAQ (reference sequence). The CDR3 loop reads CASSPREEAGELFF. The CDR3 region has the DNA TGTGCTAGCAGCCCCAGGGAGGAAGCCGGGGAGCTGTTTTTT.

The sample holds a few counts of this clone. This rearrangement joins TRBV7-8 to TRBJ1-4; no clear D. The V end was cut by 1 base, the J end by 6 bases, with 6 bases between. CDR1 and CDR2 from the germline V gene are SGHVS and FQNEAQ. The CDR3 is 13 amino acids. CDR3 nucleotides: TGTGCCAGCAGCTTAGGGACCGATGAAAAACTGTTTTTT. Amino acids: CASSLGTDEKLFF.

CDR3 sequence reads: CASTNLNTDTQYF. CDR3 coding DNA: TGTGCCAGCACGAATCTAAACACAGATACGCAGTATTTT. V is TRBV27 and J is TRBJ2-3; D is unresolved. In germline, CDR1 is MNHEY, CDR2 SMNVEV (reference sequence). Trimming took off 7 bases at V and 2 bases at J, with 10 bases between the two ends. This CDR3 is 13 amino acids long.

The rearrangement joins TRBV29-1 to TRBJ2-1; D possibly corresponds to TRBD2 (5 bases). Trimming stripped 6 bases from V and 9 bases from J, with 18 bases between. The CDR3 has 13 amino acids. Germline V gives CDR1 SQVTM, CDR2 ANQGSEA. CDR3 protein: CSVTRPRGREQFF. The CDR3 DNA reads TGCAGCGTCACAAGGCCCCGCGGGCGTGAGCAGTTCTTC.

The rearrangement uses TRBV5-6 and TRBJ2-4; 7 nucleotides align to TRBD1. Germline CDR1 and CDR2: SGHDT and YYEEEE. Unmatched junction bases numbered 6, after V lost 0 bases and J lost 0 bases. The CDR3 has 17 amino acids. The CDR3 bases are TGTGCCAGCAGCTTGGGGGTGACAGGGCTAGCCAAAAACATTCAGTACTTC. This sequence encodes CASSLGVTGLAKNIQYF.